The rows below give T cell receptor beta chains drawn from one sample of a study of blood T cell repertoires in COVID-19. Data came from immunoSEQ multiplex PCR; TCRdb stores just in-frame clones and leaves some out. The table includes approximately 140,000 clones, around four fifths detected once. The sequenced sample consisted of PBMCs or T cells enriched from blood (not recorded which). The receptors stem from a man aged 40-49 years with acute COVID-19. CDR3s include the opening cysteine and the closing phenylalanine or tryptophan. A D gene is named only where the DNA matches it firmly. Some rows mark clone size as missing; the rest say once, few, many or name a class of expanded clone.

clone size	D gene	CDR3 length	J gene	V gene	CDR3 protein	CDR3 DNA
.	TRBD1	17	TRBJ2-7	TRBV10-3	CAISEARTGVNSYEQYF	TGTGCCATCAGTGAGGCGAGGACAGGGGTTAACTCCTACGAGCAGTACTTC
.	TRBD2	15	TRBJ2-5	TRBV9	CASSKAGGLEETQYF	TGTGCCAGCAGTAAAGCGGGGGGGCTGGAAGAGACCCAGTACTTC
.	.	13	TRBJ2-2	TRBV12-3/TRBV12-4	CASSLGLHGELFF	TGTGCCAGCAGTTTAGGGCTCCACGGGGAGCTGTTTTTT
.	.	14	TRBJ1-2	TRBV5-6	CASSFRGAGDGYTF	TGTGCCAGCAGCTTCAGGGGCGCGGGAGATGGCTACACCTTC
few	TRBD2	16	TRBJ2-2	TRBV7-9	CASSLRLAGGPGELFF	TGTGCCAGCAGCTTAAGACTAGCGGGGGGTCCCGGGGAGCTGTTTTTT
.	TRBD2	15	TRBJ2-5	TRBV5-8	CASSLGLAGQETQYF	TGTGCCAGCAGCTTGGGACTAGCGGGGCAAGAGACCCAGTACTTC
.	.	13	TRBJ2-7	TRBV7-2	CASRPVVVHEQYF	TGTGCCAGCAGGCCTGTAGTGGTCCACGAGCAGTACTTC
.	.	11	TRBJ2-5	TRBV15	CATSLQETQYF	TGTGCCACCAGCCTGCAAGAGACCCAGTACTTC
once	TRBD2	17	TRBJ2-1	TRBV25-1	CASSEIVTSGGNNEQFF	TGTGCCAGCAGTGAAATCGTTACTAGCGGGGGGAACAATGAGCAGTTCTTC
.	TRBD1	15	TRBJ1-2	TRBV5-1	CASSGPTGGMEGYTF	TGCGCCAGCAGCGGGCCGACAGGGGGCATGGAGGGCTACACCTTC
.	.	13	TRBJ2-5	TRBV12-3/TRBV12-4	CASRGDYQETQYF	TGTGCCAGCAGGGGGGACTACCAAGAGACCCAGTACTTC
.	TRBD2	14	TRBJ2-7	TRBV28	CASSSGGLKYEQYF	TGTGCCAGCAGTTCGGGGGGGCTAAAGTACGAGCAGTACTTC
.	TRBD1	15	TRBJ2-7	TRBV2	CASSELATGGYEQYF	TGTGCCAGCAGTGAACTAGCCACAGGGGGCTACGAGCAGTACTTC
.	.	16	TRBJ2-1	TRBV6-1	CASSEAGGAGINEQFF	TGTGCCAGCAGTGAAGCAGGGGGAGCGGGGATCAATGAGCAGTTCTTC
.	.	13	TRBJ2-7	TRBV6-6	CASRRLEGYEQYF	TGTGCCAGCAGGCGACTAGAGGGCTACGAGCAGTACTTC
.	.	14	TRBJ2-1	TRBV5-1	CASSLSSEYNEQFF	TGCGCCAGCAGCCTCTCTAGCGAGTACAATGAGCAGTTCTTC
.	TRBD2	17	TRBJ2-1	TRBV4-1	CASSLEGTSGVYNEQFF	TGCGCCAGCAGCCTAGAAGGGACTAGCGGGGTTTACAATGAGCAGTTCTTC
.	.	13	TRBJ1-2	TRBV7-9	CASSLDSNYGYTF	TGTGCCAGCAGCTTAGACAGTAACTATGGCTACACCTTC
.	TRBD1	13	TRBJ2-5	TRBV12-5	CASGGTGEETQYF	TGTGCTAGTGGTGGGACAGGGGAAGAGACCCAGTACTTC
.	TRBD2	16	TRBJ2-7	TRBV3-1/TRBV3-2	CASSQDRSGRAYEQYF	TGTGCCAGCAGCCAAGATCGAAGCGGGAGGGCCTACGAGCAGTACTTC
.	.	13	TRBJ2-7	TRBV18	CASSPPLAREQYF	TGTGCCAGCTCACCACCGCTAGCACGGGAGCAGTACTTC
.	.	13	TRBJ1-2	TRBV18	CASSPSDSYGYTF	TGTGCCAGCTCCCCCTCGGACAGCTATGGCTACACCTTC
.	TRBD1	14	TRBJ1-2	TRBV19	CASSFEGQAPGYTF	TGTGCCAGTAGTTTCGAAGGACAGGCCCCCGGCTACACCTTC
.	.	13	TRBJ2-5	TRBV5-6	CASSLVLRETQYF	TGTGCCAGCAGCTTGGTACTCCGGGAGACCCAGTACTTC
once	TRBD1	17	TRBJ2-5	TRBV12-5	CASGPGGGQGEQETQYF	TGTGCTAGTGGTCCGGGCGGGGGACAGGGAGAACAAGAGACCCAGTACTTC
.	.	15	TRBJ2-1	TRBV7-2	CASSLSGFSYNEQFF	TGTGCCAGCAGCTTAAGCGGGTTCTCCTACAATGAGCAGTTCTTC
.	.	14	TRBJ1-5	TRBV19	CASKGPGEHQPQHF	TGTGCCAGTAAAGGTCCGGGGGAACATCAGCCCCAGCATTTT
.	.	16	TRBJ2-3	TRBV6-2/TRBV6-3	CASSYPRGFSTDTQYF	TGTGCCAGCAGTTACCCACGGGGGTTTAGCACAGATACGCAGTATTTT
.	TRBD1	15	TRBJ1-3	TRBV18	CASSPGDRAGNTIYF	TGTGCCAGCTCACCTGGAGACAGGGCTGGAAACACCATATATTTT
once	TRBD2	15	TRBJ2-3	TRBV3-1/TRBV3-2	CASSPLAGSTDTQYF	TGTGCCAGCAGCCCGCTAGCGGGAAGCACAGATACGCAGTATTTT
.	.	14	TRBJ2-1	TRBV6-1	CASSDTPGENEQFF	TGTGCCAGCAGTGATACTCCCGGGGAGAATGAGCAGTTCTTC
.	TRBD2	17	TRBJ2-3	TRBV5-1	CASSDPGTSGSTDTQYF	TGCGCCAGCAGCGACCCAGGGACTAGCGGGAGCACAGATACGCAGTATTTT
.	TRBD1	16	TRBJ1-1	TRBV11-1	CASSLGGQGENTEAFF	TGTGCCAGCAGCCTAGGGGGACAGGGAGAGAACACTGAAGCTTTCTTT
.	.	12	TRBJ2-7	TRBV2	CASSLSSYEQYF	TGTGCCAGCAGTTTGAGCTCCTACGAGCAGTACTTC
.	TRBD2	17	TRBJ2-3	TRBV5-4	CASSLIAGGQGTDTQYF	TGTGCCAGCAGCTTGATAGCGGGGGGGCAGGGCACAGATACGCAGTATTTT
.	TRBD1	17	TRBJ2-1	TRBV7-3	CASSLTGTGAFLDEQFF	TGTGCCAGCAGCTTAACGGGGACAGGGGCGTTCCTGGATGAGCAGTTCTTC
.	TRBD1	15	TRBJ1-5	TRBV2	CASSVDRVGNQPQHF	TGTGCCAGCAGTGTGGACAGGGTCGGCAATCAGCCCCAGCATTTT
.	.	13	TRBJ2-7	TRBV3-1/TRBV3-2	CASSQERGNAQYF	TGTGCCAGCAGCCAAGAGAGGGGGAACGCGCAGTACTTC
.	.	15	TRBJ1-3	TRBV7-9	CASSLAGASGNTIYF	TGTGCCAGCAGCTTAGCGGGGGCCTCTGGAAACACCATATATTTT
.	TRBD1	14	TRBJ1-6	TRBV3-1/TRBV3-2	CASSWTGENSPLHF	TGTGCCAGCAGCTGGACAGGGGAGAATTCACCCCTCCACTTT
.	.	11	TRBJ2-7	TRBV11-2	CASSLNNEQYF	TGTGCCAGCAGCTTAAACAACGAGCAGTACTTC
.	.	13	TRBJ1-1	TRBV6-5	CASSYGTRNEAFF	TGTGCCAGCAGTTACGGGACAAGGAATGAAGCTTTCTTT
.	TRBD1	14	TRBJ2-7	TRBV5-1	CASSKGQEAYEQYF	TGCGCCAGCAGCAAGGGACAGGAAGCGTACGAGCAGTACTTC
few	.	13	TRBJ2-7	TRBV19	CASSIDRSYEQYF	TGTGCCAGTAGTATAGACAGATCCTACGAGCAGTACTTC
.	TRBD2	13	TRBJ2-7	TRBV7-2	CASSLGTSREQYF	TGTGCCAGCAGCCTCGGGACTAGTCGCGAGCAGTACTTC
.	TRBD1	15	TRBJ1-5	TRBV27	CASSLRTGSDQPQHF	TGTGCCAGCAGTCTAAGGACAGGTTCGGATCAGCCCCAGCATTTT
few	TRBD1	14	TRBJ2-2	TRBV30	CAGPGQKNTGELFF	TGTGCCGGACCGGGACAGAAGAACACCGGGGAGCTGTTTTTT
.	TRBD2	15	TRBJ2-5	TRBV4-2	CASSHPAGAGETQYF	TGTGCCAGCAGCCACCCAGCGGGGGCGGGGGAGACCCAGTACTTC
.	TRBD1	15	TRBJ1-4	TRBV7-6	CASSLGTGGSEKLFF	TGTGCCAGCAGCTTAGGGACAGGGGGTTCTGAAAAACTGTTTTTT
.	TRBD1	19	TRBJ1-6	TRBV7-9	CASSLSNYGDRDPNSPLHF	TGTGCCAGCAGCTTATCGAATTATGGGGACAGGGATCCTAATTCACCCCTCCACTTT
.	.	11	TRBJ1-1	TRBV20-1	CSGQGQTEAFF	TGCAGTGGGCAGGGGCAAACTGAAGCTTTCTTT
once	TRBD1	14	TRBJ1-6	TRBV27	CASSRTGVNSPLHF	TGTGCCAGCAGCCGGACAGGGGTTAATTCACCCCTCCACTTT
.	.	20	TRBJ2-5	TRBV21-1	CASSKPANDGLAGGQETQYF	TGTGCCAGCAGCAAACCCGCTAATGATGGACTAGCGGGGGGCCAAGAGACCCAGTACTTC
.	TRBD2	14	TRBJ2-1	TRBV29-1	CSVEGLADLGEQFF	TGCAGCGTTGAGGGACTAGCGGACCTGGGTGAGCAGTTCTTC
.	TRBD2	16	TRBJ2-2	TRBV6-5	CASSSTGLAGAGELFF	TGTGCCAGCAGTTCCACGGGACTAGCGGGAGCGGGGGAGCTGTTTTTT